A single sample is the source of the 32 T cell receptor beta chains below, sequenced in a study of cytomegalovirus exposure and HLA in healthy donors. PCR amplification relied on 60 Vbeta primers (plus 13 Jbeta primers). This table comes from immunoSEQ multiplex PCR, and its TCRdb copy is limited to in-frame clones, with some not included. The sample records approximately 170,000 clones, 60% to 80% being singletons. The specimen was PBMCs. The receptors originated from a woman aged 40 to 50 in good health and CMV-seropositive.

This chain links TRBV14 with TRBJ2-2; 12 positions match TRBD2. This CDR3 has 17 residues. Looked up from germline, CDR1 is SGHDN and CDR2 is FVKESK. V lost 2 bases and J lost 7; bases outside the gene matches: 8. The CDR3 loop is CASSQRLAGGLYGELFF. In DNA, the CDR3 is TGTGCCAGCAGCCAACGGCTAGCGGGAGGGCTTTACGGGGAGCTGTTTTTT.

This clone was seen just once. The rearrangement links TRBV6-5 to TRBJ2-7; no firm D call. V lost 3 bases to trimming and J lost 0 bases, with 9 bases between them. The CDR3 sequence is 14 residues long. Looked up from germline, CDR1 is MNHEY and CDR2 is SVGAGI. The CDR3 nucleotides read TGTGCCAGCAGTTATTCAGACTTCTCCTACGAGCAGTACTTC. It specifies CASSYSDFSYEQYF.

The chain is built from TRBV30 and TRBJ2-7; D possibly corresponds to TRBD1 (6 bases). With 2 bases removed from V and 5 bases from J, the gap between germline ends came to 10 bases. Looked up from germline, CDR1 is GTSNPN and CDR2 is SVGIG (reference sequence). The CDR3 has 12 amino acids. This CDR3 reads CAWSSGTHEQYF. The CDR3, as DNA: TGTGCCTGGAGTTCCGGGACACACGAGCAGTACTTC.

This clone has just a few counts. V is TRBV7-2 and J is TRBJ2-2, with 9 bases lining up with TRBD2. The J segment lost 4 bases and the V segment lost 5 bases, leaving 17 bases of the junction unmatched. Germline V lookup: CDR1 SGHTA, CDR2 FQGNSA. The length of the CDR3 is 19 residues. The CDR3 reads CASSKAYGLARQFTGELFF. The CDR3 DNA reads TGTGCCAGCAGCAAAGCCTACGGACTAGCGCGCCAATTCACCGGGGAGCTGTTTTTT.

The CDR3 DNA is TGTGCCAGCAGCTCGGGGACTAGCGGCACAGATACGCAGTATTTT. This sequence encodes CASSSGTSGTDTQYF. The V and J genes are TRBV13 and TRBJ2-3, with 10 bases aligning to TRBD2. V was pared by 4 bases and J by 1 base, with 2 bases of the junction left unmatched. This CDR3 is built from 15 residues. CDR1 is PRHDT and CDR2 is FYEKMQ in the germline V gene (reference sequence).

V usage is TRBV2 and J usage is TRBJ1-2; the D is unclear. CDR3 length: 14 amino acids. Germline assignment: CDR1 SNHLY and CDR2 FYNNEI. The V and J ends lost 5 bases and 3 bases respectively, with 13 bases between them. CDR3 nucleotide sequence: TGTGCCAGCAGTCCAAAGACGGAGTACTATGGCTACACCTTC. Its protein product is CASSPKTEYYGYTF.

V usage is TRBV13 and J usage is TRBJ2-2; TRBD2 is a possible D gene (6 bases). CDR1 is PRHDT and CDR2 is FYEKMQ in the germline V gene (reference sequence). V lost 5 bases, J lost 2 bases, and 9 bases lay in between. CDR3 length equals 14 residues. The chain's CDR3 is CASSRDFNTGELFF. CDR3 DNA sequence: TGTGCCAGCAGCCGGGACTTTAACACCGGGGAGCTGTTTTTT.

V usage is TRBV10-3 and J usage is TRBJ1-2, with D possibly being TRBD1 (6 bases). Germline CDR1 and CDR2: ENHRY and SYGVKD. V was clipped by 6 bases and J by 3 bases, with 17 bases between them. This CDR3 is 15 amino acids long. The CDR3 loop reads CAISRTDLSDYGYTF. CDR3 bases: TGTGCCATCAGCCGGACAGACCTTTCAGACTATGGCTACACCTTC.

Remarks on this clone: An end of the junction differs from the germline gene, which may be a read error. V usage is TRBV10-2 and J usage is TRBJ2-4, with TRBD1 identical over 10 bases. Germline CDR1 reads WSHSY; CDR2 reads SAAADI. The CDR3 totals 14 residues. CDR3 region: CASTETGGENIQYF. Written as DNA, the CDR3 is TGCGCCAGCACTGAGACAGGGGGCGAAAACATTCAGTACTTC.

The chain has TRBV7-9 and TRBJ2-5, with D perhaps TRBD1 (5 bases). V lost 1 base and J lost 5, with 14 bases in between. Per germline, CDR1 SEHNR and CDR2 FQNEAQ (reference sequence). CDR3 length: 15 residues. This CDR3 is CASSLGQSSGETQYF. The DNA for the CDR3 is TGTGCCAGCAGCTTAGGACAATCCTCAGGGGAGACCCAGTACTTC. Using reference TRBV7-9 and TRBJ2-5 for the parts outside the CDR3, the full variable domain is DTGVSQNPRHKITKRGQNVTFRCDPISEHNRLYWYRQTLGQGPEFLTYFQNEAQLEKSRLLSDRFSAERPKGSFSTLEIQRTEQGDSAMYLCASSLGQSSGETQYFGPGTRLLVL.

The V call is TRBV7-8, the J call TRBJ2-1; 9 nucleotides agree with TRBD1. J was trimmed by 4 bases and V by 0 bases; bases with no gene match: 7. The germline V gene encodes CDR1 SGHVS and CDR2 FQNEAQ. This CDR3 is built from 17 residues. CDR3 amino acids: CASSLAVRDRVYNEQFF. CDR3 coding DNA: TGTGCCAGCAGCTTAGCGGTCAGGGACAGGGTTTACAATGAGCAGTTCTTC.

This clone was recorded only once. Other DNA sequences in this specimen translate into the identical CDR3. This chain uses TRBV27 with TRBJ2-5; TRBD1 is a possible D gene (5 bases). The CDR3 loop spans 14 amino acids. The germline V and J ends were trimmed by 3 bases and 4 bases, with 12 bases remaining between them. The V gene's germline CDR1 is MNHEY and CDR2 SMNVEV (reference sequence). The CDR3 DNA follows: TGTGCCAGCAGTTTGACGCAGGGAAGAGAGACCCAGTACTTC. It is translated as CASSLTQGRETQYF.

This chain connects TRBV27 to TRBJ2-7, with D possibly TRBD2 on 6 matching bases. V was cut by 0 bases and J by 3 bases, with 12 bases left in between. The CDR3 consists of 15 residues. Germline values: CDR1 MNHEY, CDR2 SMNVEV (reference sequence). The CDR3 DNA sequence: TGTGCCAGCAGTTTATCGGGAGGACTTAACTACGAGCAGTACTTC. This translates into CASSLSGGLNYEQYF.

The V and J genes are TRBV2 and TRBJ2-7; 8 bases map to TRBD1. Germline CDR1 and CDR2: SNHLY and FYNNEI. The CDR3 totals 14 residues. V lost 1 base and J lost 3; bases outside the gene matches: 2. The CDR3 loop is CASSEGTGIYEQYF. The DNA for the CDR3 is TGTGCCAGCAGTGAAGGGACAGGGATCTACGAGCAGTACTTC.

The rearrangement joins TRBV2 to TRBJ1-1; TRBD1 might be the D (5 bases). Germline-derived CDR1 and CDR2 are SNHLY and FYNNEI. The V end was cut by 7 bases, the J end by 2 bases, with 14 bases between. The CDR3 loop spans 14 amino acids. CDR3 protein: CASMKETVNTEAFF. Here the CDR3 DNA reads TGTGCCAGCATGAAGGAGACAGTCAACACTGAAGCTTTCTTT.

The chain employs TRBV18 and TRBJ1-5, with D possibly matching TRBD1 (5 bases). Trimming removed 5 bases at V and 3 bases at J, with 26 bases between. Germline assignment: CDR1 KGHSH and CDR2 LQKENI. This CDR3 region has 19 residues. The chain's CDR3 is CASSAAFSPGSWNNQPQHF. CDR3 nucleotides: TGTGCCAGCTCAGCGGCATTTTCTCCAGGGTCGTGGAACAATCAGCCCCAGCATTTT.

The chain links TRBV19 to TRBJ1-2; 8 bases line up with TRBD1. Germline-derived CDR1 and CDR2 are LNHDA and SQIVND (reference sequence). The V and J ends lost 5 bases and 8 bases, in that order; junction bases with no gene match: 7. This CDR3 region has 13 residues. The CDR3 is CASSPQGAGGYTF. The CDR3 bases are TGTGCCAGTAGTCCCCAGGGGGCTGGGGGCTACACCTTC.

This chain uses TRBV30 with TRBJ1-5; D remains unclear. This CDR3 has 13 amino acids. Looked up from germline, CDR1 is GTSNPN and CDR2 is SVGIG (reference sequence). Trimming removed 4 bases at V and 1 base at J, with 8 bases between. For the CDR3, the DNA is TGTGCCTGGAACACAGTGAGCAATCAGCCCCAGCATTTT. It codes for CAWNTVSNQPQHF.

A word on this clone: The same CDR3 arises from other DNA sequences in this sample as well. J is TRBJ2-2 and V is TRBV18; TRBD1 agrees at 8 bases. The V and J ends lost 2 bases and 2 bases, in that order; junction bases with no gene match: 4. This CDR3 has 16 amino acids. Germline V gene data show CDR1 as KGHSH and CDR2 as LQKENI. The DNA of the CDR3 is TGTGCCAGCTCACCATCCGGACAGGGCAACACCGGGGAGCTGTTTTTT. It encodes CASSPSGQGNTGELFF.

This chain connects TRBV7-2 to TRBJ2-5; TRBD2 matches at 8 bases. CDR1 SGHTA and CDR2 FQGNSA come from the germline V gene. The CDR3 spans 16 residues. V lost 2 bases, J lost 4 bases, and 9 bases stayed unmatched. CDR3 nucleotide sequence: TGTGCCAGCAGCTTATCCCGGGGGGGCCTGGGAGAGACCCAGTACTTC. Amino acids: CASSLSRGGLGETQYF.

The CDR3 DNA reads TGCGCCAGCAGCCTAGGACAGGGGGCTGGCGAAGCTTTCTTT. It specifies CASSLGQGAGEAFF. The rearrangement uses TRBV4-1 and TRBJ1-1, with TRBD1 matching over 11 bases. The V and J ends lost 4 bases and 8 bases, in that order; junction bases with no gene match: 6. The CDR3 is 14 amino acids. Germline V gene sequence: CDR1 MGHRA, CDR2 YSYEKL.

This sequence joins TRBV11-2 and TRBJ1-1, with 8 nucleotides matching TRBD1. J was trimmed by 3 bases and V by 4 bases; bases with no gene match: 4. The CDR3 spans 14 residues. CDR1 and CDR2 (germline): SGHAT, FQNNGV. The CDR3 region has the DNA TGTGCCAGCAGCTCCACAGGGGGGGACACTGAAGCTTTCTTT. Its translation: CASSSTGGDTEAFF. Together with reference TRBV11-2 and TRBJ1-1, the CDR3 gives the full variable domain: EAGVAQSPRYKIIEKRQSVAFWCNPISGHATLYWYQQILGQGPKLLIQFQNNGVVDDSQLPKDRFSAERLKGVDSTLKIQPAKLEDSAVYLCASSSTGGDTEAFFGQGTRLTVV.

V usage is TRBV4-1 and J usage is TRBJ1-1; D is unresolved. The germline V gene encodes CDR1 MGHRA and CDR2 YSYEKL. With 3 bases removed from V and 3 bases from J, the gap between germline ends came to 17 bases. This CDR3 is built from 16 residues. The CDR3 region has the DNA TGCGCCAGCAGCCAGCACCTACAGACCCCAGACACTGAAGCTTTCTTT. Encoded protein: CASSQHLQTPDTEAFF.

The chain has TRBV7-2 and TRBJ1-1; D is possibly TRBD1 (5 bases). The germline V and J ends were trimmed by 5 bases and 6 bases, with 13 bases remaining between them. Per the germline V gene, CDR1 is SGHTA and CDR2 is FQGNSA. The CDR3 consists of 13 residues. CDR3: CASSPGGVAEAFF. The CDR3 DNA is TGTGCCAGCAGCCCTGGGGGGGTGGCTGAAGCTTTCTTT.

The chain combines TRBV18 with TRBJ1-1; TRBD1 matches at 11 bases. V gave up 3 bases and J gave up 6 bases; unmatched junction bases: 6. From germline, CDR1 is KGHSH and CDR2 LQKENI. This CDR3 has 15 residues. CDR3 residues: CASSPRDRGEAEAFF. The CDR3 nucleotides are TGTGCCAGCTCACCCCGGGACAGGGGGGAGGCTGAAGCTTTCTTT.

The V and J genes are TRBV23-1 and TRBJ2-7; 10 bases map to TRBD1. TRBV23-1 is filed as an ORF, its function uncertain. V dropped 1 base and J dropped 5; count of bases not matched to a gene: 2. This CDR3 has 14 amino acids. CDR3 sequence: CASSQWDRGDEQYF. CDR3 coding DNA: TGCGCCAGCAGTCAATGGGACAGGGGCGACGAGCAGTACTTC.

For this clone: The same CDR3 also results from other DNA sequences found in this sample. The chain is built from TRBV5-4 and TRBJ2-6, with a tentative D call TRBD1 (6 bases). Germline V gene sequence: CDR1 SGHNT, CDR2 YYREEE (reference sequence). Trimming stripped 2 bases from V and 0 bases from J, with 6 bases between. This CDR3 spans 15 amino acids. In DNA form, the CDR3 reads TGTGCCAGCAGCTTACAGGGCTCTGGGGCCAACGTCCTGACTTTC. Protein: CASSLQGSGANVLTF.

For the CDR3, the DNA is TGTGCCAGTACCTGGACAGGGGGGTCGAGGGCTGAAGCTTTCTTT. This codes for CASTWTGGSRAEAFF. The chain has TRBV19 and TRBJ1-1, with 10 bases matching TRBD1. The germline V gene has CDR1 LNHDA and CDR2 SQIVND (reference sequence). Losses at the gene ends were 7 bases for V and 6 bases for J; bases not matched to a gene: 11. CDR3 length: 15 residues.

This chain links TRBV19 with TRBJ1-5; D is uncertain. Trimming shortened V by 3 bases and J by 4 bases, and 10 bases separated the two germline ends. CDR3 length: 14 residues. Germline-derived CDR1 and CDR2 are LNHDA and SQIVND (reference sequence). The chain's CDR3 is CASSIPFGNQPQHF. The CDR3 region has the DNA TGTGCCAGTAGTATCCCATTCGGGAATCAGCCCCAGCATTTT.

This clone was picked up a small number of times. CDR3 sequence: CASSLWGEVEQYF. CDR3 bases: TGTGCCAGCAGCTTATGGGGGGAGGTGGAGCAGTACTTC. The genes are TRBV7-9 and TRBJ2-7, with D tentatively TRBD2 (6 bases). Trimming left V 2 bases short and J 7 bases short, with 12 bases between. Germline CDR1 SEHNR, CDR2 FQNEAQ (reference sequence). This CDR3 is 13 amino acids long.

V gene TRBV7-2 combines with J gene TRBJ2-3; 7 nucleotides align to TRBD1. The CDR3 runs to 14 residues. V lost 3 bases and J lost 1; bases outside the gene matches: 1. The germline V gene encodes CDR1 SGHTA and CDR2 FQGNSA. Here the CDR3 reads CASSFGQGTDTQYF. Written as DNA, the CDR3 is TGTGCCAGCAGCTTTGGACAGGGCACAGATACGCAGTATTTT.

The V gene is TRBV19, the J gene TRBJ2-3, with 9 bases lining up with TRBD2. Germline CDR1 and CDR2: LNHDA and SQIVND (reference sequence). CDR3 length: 14 amino acids. V dropped 6 bases and J dropped 5; count of bases not matched to a gene: 6. CDR3 loop: CASRKAGGEDTQYF. As DNA, the CDR3 is TGTGCCAGTAGGAAAGCGGGAGGAGAAGATACGCAGTATTTT. Combining the CDR3 with reference TRBV19 and TRBJ2-3 gives the whole variable domain DGGITQSPKYLFRKEGQNVTLSCEQNLNHDAMYWYRQDPGQGLRLIYYSQIVNDFQKGDIAEGYSVSREKKESFPLTVTSAQKNPTAFYLCASRKAGGEDTQYFGPGTRLTVL.